The entry below describes one T cell receptor (beta chain). The sample is drawn from a study of blood T cell repertoires in COVID-19. Study information: Both acute and convalescent COVID-19 samples were obtained from the United States, Italy and Spain. PBMCs, B-cell-depleted T cells, or T cells were the source of the cDNA or gDNA that made up the material.

As originally analysed: By means of reference gene primer amplification, nucleated cell counts were estimated. Sequencing was performed with immunoSEQ multiplex PCR; in TCRdb, only in-frame clones are kept and a portion is missing. V and J calls and clone size follow that table, whereas D and trimming were derived from the DNA. The sample holds 150,000 to 200,000 clones, 70% to 90% seen once. The sample comprised peripheral blood. The receptor comes from a man aged 55 to 70 with acute or convalescent COVID-19.

CDR3 nucleotide sequence: TGTGCCACTACAGGGAATTTTGAGAACACTGAAGCTTTCTTT. Translated, it gives CATTGNFENTEAFF. The chain couples TRBV3-1 (or the pseudogene TRBV3-2) to TRBJ1-1, with D possibly matching TRBD1 (6 bases). CDR1 and CDR2 from the germline V gene are LGHDT and YNNKEL (reference sequence). Trimming pared 10 bases from V and 1 base from J, leaving 16 bases between. There are 14 residues in the CDR3.